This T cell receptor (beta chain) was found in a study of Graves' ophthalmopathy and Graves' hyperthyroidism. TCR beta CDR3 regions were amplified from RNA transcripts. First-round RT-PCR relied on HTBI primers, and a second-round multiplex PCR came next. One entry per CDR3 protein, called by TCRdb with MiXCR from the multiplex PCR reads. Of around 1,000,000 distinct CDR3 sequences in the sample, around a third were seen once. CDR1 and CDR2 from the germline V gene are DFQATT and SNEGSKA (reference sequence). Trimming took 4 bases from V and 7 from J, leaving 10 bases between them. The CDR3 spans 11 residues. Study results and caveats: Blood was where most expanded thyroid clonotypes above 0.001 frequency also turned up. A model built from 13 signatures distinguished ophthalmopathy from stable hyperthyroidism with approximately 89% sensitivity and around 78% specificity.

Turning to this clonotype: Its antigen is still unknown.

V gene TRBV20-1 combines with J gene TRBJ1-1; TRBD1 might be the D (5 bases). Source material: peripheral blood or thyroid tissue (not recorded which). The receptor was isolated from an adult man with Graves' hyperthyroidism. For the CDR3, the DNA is TGCAGTGCTATAGCGGGGGTTGAAGCTTTCTTT. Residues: CSAIAGVEAFF.